This T cell receptor (beta chain) was identified during a study of blood T cell repertoires in COVID-19. Study-level background: T cells, B-cell-depleted T cells, or PBMCs provided the cDNA or gDNA that served as material.

Original processing notes: The authors estimated nucleated cell counts from reference gene primer amplification. Sequencing used immunoSEQ multiplex PCR; TCRdb keeps in-frame clones, though not all of them. V, J and clone size are those of that table, while D and trimming were read from the DNA. The profile shows some 330,000 clones, nearly 90% of them singletons. The CDR3 extends over 19 amino acids. V dropped 1 base and J dropped 3; count of bases not matched to a gene: 10. The germline V gene has CDR1 MGHRA and CDR2 YSYEKL. Sample: peripheral blood. The chain employs TRBV4-1 and TRBJ2-7; 15 bases map to TRBD2. This clonotype was obtained from a woman younger than 45 with COVID-19, enrolled during active disease. The CDR3 here is CASSQVTTGTSGGNYEQYF. Here the CDR3 DNA reads TGCGCCAGCAGCCAAGTTACCACCGGGACTAGCGGGGGGAACTACGAGCAGTACTTC.